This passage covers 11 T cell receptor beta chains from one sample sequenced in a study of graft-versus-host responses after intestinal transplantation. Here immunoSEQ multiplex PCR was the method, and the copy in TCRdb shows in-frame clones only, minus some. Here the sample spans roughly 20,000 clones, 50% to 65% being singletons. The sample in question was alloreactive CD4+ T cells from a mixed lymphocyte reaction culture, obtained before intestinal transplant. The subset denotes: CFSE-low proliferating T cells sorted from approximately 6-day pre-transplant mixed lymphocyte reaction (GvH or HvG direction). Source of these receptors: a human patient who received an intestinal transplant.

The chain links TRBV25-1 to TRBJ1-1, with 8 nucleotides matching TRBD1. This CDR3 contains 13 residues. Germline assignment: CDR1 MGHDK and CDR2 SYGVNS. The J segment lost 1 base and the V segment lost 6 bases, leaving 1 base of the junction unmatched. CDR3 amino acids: CASRGTGNTEAFF. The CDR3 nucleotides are TGTGCCAGCAGGGGGACAGGGAACACTGAAGCTTTCTTT.

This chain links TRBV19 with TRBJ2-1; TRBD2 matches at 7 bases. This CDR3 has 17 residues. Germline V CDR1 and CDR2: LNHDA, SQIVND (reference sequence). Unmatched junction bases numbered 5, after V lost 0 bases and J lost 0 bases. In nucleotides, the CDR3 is TGTGCCAGTAGTATAGATGCTGGCGGGGGCTCCTACAATGAGCAGTTCTTC. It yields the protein CASSIDAGGGSYNEQFF.

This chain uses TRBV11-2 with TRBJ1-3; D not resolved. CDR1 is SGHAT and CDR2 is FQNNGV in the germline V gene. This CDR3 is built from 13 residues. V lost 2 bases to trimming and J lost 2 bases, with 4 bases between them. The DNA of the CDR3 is TGTGCCAGCAGCTTACGCGCTGGAAACACCATATATTTT. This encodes CASSLRAGNTIYF.

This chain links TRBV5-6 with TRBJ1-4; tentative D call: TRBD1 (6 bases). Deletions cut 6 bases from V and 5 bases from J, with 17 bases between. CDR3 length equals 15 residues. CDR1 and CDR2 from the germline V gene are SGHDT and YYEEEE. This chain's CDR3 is CASNRRGGLNEKLFF. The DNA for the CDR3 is TGTGCCAGCAACAGGAGGGGGGGACTAAATGAAAAACTGTTTTTT.

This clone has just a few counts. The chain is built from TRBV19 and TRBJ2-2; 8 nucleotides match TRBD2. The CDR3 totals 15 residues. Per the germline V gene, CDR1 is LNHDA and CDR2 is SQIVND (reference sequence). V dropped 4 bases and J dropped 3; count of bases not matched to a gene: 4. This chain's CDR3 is CASSKAGGYTGELFF. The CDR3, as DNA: TGTGCCAGTAGTAAGGCGGGGGGTTACACCGGGGAGCTGTTTTTT.

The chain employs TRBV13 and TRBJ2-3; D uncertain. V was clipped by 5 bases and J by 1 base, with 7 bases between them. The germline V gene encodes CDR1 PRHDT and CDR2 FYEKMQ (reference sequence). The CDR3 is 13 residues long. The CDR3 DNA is TGTGCCAGCAGCCCCTGGCGCACAGATACGCAGTATTTT. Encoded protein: CASSPWRTDTQYF.

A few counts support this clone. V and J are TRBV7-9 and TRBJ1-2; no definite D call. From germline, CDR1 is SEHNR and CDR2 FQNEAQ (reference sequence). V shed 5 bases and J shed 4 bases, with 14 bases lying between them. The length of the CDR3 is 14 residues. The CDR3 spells CASSQTATPYGYTF. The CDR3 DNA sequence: TGTGCCAGCAGCCAGACTGCTACCCCCTATGGCTACACCTTC.

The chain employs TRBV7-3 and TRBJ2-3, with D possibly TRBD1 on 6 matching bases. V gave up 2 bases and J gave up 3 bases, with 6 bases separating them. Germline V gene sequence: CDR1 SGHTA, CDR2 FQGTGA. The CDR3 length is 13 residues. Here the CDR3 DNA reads TGTGCCAGCAGCTTACAGGGGACAGATACGCAGTATTTT. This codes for CASSLQGTDTQYF.

The CDR3 region is CASIEDSRNYGYTF. CDR3 nucleotide sequence: TGTGCCAGCATAGAGGATAGCCGTAACTATGGCTACACCTTC. This rearrangement joins TRBV2 to TRBJ1-2; D is undetermined. The V end was cut by 7 bases, the J end by 1 base, with 13 bases between. Germline assignment: CDR1 SNHLY and CDR2 FYNNEI. This CDR3 is 14 amino acids long.

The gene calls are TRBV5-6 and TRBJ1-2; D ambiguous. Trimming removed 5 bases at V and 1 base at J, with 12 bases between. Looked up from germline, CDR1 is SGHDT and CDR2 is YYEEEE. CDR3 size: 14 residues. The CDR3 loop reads CASRPTGLNYGYTF. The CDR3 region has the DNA TGTGCCAGCAGGCCTACCGGACTTAACTATGGCTACACCTTC.

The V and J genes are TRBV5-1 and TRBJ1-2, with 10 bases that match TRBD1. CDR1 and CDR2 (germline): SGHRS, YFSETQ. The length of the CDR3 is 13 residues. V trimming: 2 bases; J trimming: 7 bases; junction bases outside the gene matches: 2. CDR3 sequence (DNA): TGCGCCAGCAGCTTCGGGACAGGGGCTGGCTACACCTTC. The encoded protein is CASSFGTGAGYTF.